This T cell receptor beta chain was obtained from a study of OX40 agonist ivuxolimab in advanced cancers. Study details: As their treatment, patients were administered ivuxolimab, an agonistic anti-OX40 (CD134) antibody. Partial responses were observed in three patients, of whom one had hepatocellular carcinoma and two had cutaneous melanoma.

Concerning this clone: Its target is not known.

Study results and caveats: Patients who responded partially at 0.1-3.0 mg/kg showed clonal expansion ranking among the lowest.

CDR3 size: 15 residues. V was clipped by 3 bases and J by 3 bases; unmatched bases: 6. Germline V lookup: CDR1 MDHEN, CDR2 SYDVKM. The method was immunoSEQ multiplex PCR; TCRdb's version includes in-frame clones alone and lacks a portion of them. Of roughly 43,000 clones listed, about 89% are singletons. The sequencing here drew on CD4+ or CD8+ T cells sorted from blood, taken in a trial of the OX40 agonist ivuxolimab. The TCR was taken from an adult with an advanced solid tumor such as melanoma, head and neck, liver or kidney cancer. The gene calls are TRBV28 and TRBJ2-5, with TRBD1 matching over 8 bases. The chain's CDR3 is CASSFRGQEKETQYF. The CDR3 nucleotides read TGTGCCAGCAGTTTTCGGGGACAGGAAAAAGAGACCCAGTACTTC.